The next 27 T cell receptor beta chains were all read from a single sample in a study of control samples from healthy donors and cancer patients. Here immunoSEQ multiplex PCR was the method, and the copy in TCRdb shows in-frame clones only, minus some. The sample includes roughly 120,000 clones, about 88% seen only once; the top ten take around 3%. The material sequenced was blood. All receptors come from a man aged 45-60 years in good health.

In nucleotides, the CDR3 is TGTGCCAGCAGCTTAGGGCTGCTTGAGGACGTTACGAGGGAGCAGTACTTC. Residues: CASSLGLLEDVTREQYF. The chain recombines TRBV7-9 with TRBJ2-7; D call uncertain. Germline CDR1 SEHNR, CDR2 FQNEAQ (reference sequence). The V end lost 1 base, the J end lost 7 bases, and 23 bases lay between the germline ends. This CDR3 is built from 17 residues.

The chain has TRBV28 and TRBJ2-7; 8 positions match TRBD2. Germline assignment: CDR1 MDHEN and CDR2 SYDVKM. With 3 bases clipped from V and 1 base from J, the junction kept 5 bases outside the gene matches. This CDR3 contains 15 residues. For the CDR3, the DNA is TGTGCCAGCAGTTTTACGGGGGGGACATCCTACGAGCAGTACTTC. Its translation: CASSFTGGTSYEQYF.

The V call is TRBV6-4, the J call TRBJ1-4; TRBD1 matches at 10 bases. V shed 0 bases, J shed 7 bases, and the junction held 5 bases outside the gene matches. This CDR3 contains 16 residues. In germline, CDR1 is MRHNA, CDR2 SNTAGT. CDR3: CASSDSTGGGSEKLFF. In DNA form, the CDR3 reads TGTGCCAGCAGTGACTCGACAGGGGGCGGAAGTGAAAAACTGTTTTTT.

The rearrangement joins TRBV28 to TRBJ2-6, with D possibly TRBD1 on 6 matching bases. V lost 3 bases, J lost 2 bases, and 11 bases lay in between. The CDR3 spans 16 residues. Germline V gene data show CDR1 as MDHEN and CDR2 as SYDVKM. As DNA, the CDR3 is TGTGCCAGCAGTTTCAGGGGAGAACCTGGGGCCAACGTCCTGACTTTC. Amino acid sequence: CASSFRGEPGANVLTF. The full variable domain, completed using reference TRBV28 and TRBJ2-6, is DVKVTQSSRYLVKRTGEKVFLECVQDMDHENMFWYRQDPGLGLRLIYFSYDVKMKEKGDIPEGYSVSREKKERFSLILESASTNQTSMYLCASSFRGEPGANVLTFGAGSRLTVL.

V usage is TRBV27 and J usage is TRBJ1-1; maybe TRBD1 (6 bases). V lost 4 bases to trimming and J lost 5 bases, with 17 bases between them. Germline CDR1 reads MNHEY; CDR2 reads SMNVEV (reference sequence). The CDR3 runs 15 residues. This CDR3 reads CASSSQGFSETEAFF. The CDR3 region has the DNA TGTGCCAGCAGTTCACAGGGTTTTTCGGAGACTGAAGCTTTCTTT.

The chain employs TRBV10-3 and TRBJ1-2; no clear D gene. The CDR3 is 15 residues long. Trimming shortened V by 0 bases and J by 4 bases, and 12 bases separated the two germline ends. Germline CDR1 reads ENHRY; CDR2 reads SYGVKD. CDR3 region: CAISESDGSSYGYTF. CDR3 bases: TGTGCCATCAGTGAGTCGGATGGTTCCTCCTATGGCTACACCTTC.

The chain combines TRBV6-5 with TRBJ1-1, with 8 nucleotides matching TRBD1. V trimming: 6 bases; J trimming: 10 bases; junction bases outside the gene matches: 16. Germline values: CDR1 MNHEY, CDR2 SVGAGI. This CDR3 comprises 15 residues. The CDR3 sequence: CASRAGQELSSGAFF. The CDR3 nucleotides are TGTGCCAGCAGAGCGGGACAGGAACTCTCGTCCGGAGCTTTCTTT.

The chain carries TRBV24-1 and TRBJ1-2; perhaps TRBD1 as D (5 bases). The germline gives CDR1 KGHDR, CDR2 SFDVKD. The V end was cut by 7 bases, the J end by 4 bases, with 12 bases between. This CDR3 region has 13 residues. The CDR3 region is CATSLGGSYGYTF. The DNA of the CDR3 is TGTGCCACCAGCCTCGGGGGGAGCTATGGCTACACCTTC.

With regard to this clone: One end of the junction fails to match germline, which may point to a read error. CDR3 in DNA: TGTGCCACCAGTGATACACCGACAGGGGGCGTCCAGCGCCAGCATTTT. This encodes CATSDTPTGGVQRQHF. The rearrangement links TRBV24-1 to TRBJ1-5, with 10 bases fitting TRBD1. CDR1 and CDR2 from the germline V gene are KGHDR and SFDVKD. CDR3 length equals 16 residues.

The chain recombines TRBV5-1 with TRBJ2-7; D may be TRBD2 (5 bases). The ends were cut back, 0 bases at V and 5 bases at J, with 15 bases in the middle. Germline CDR1 SGHRS, CDR2 YFSETQ. This CDR3 comprises 15 residues. CDR3 loop: CASSLEGRRYHEQYF. The CDR3 nucleotides read TGCGCCAGCAGCTTGGAAGGCAGGAGGTACCACGAGCAGTACTTC.

This rearrangement joins TRBV5-6 to TRBJ2-2; 10 positions match TRBD2. CDR3 length: 16 amino acids. Germline-derived CDR1 and CDR2 are SGHDT and YYEEEE. The V segment lost 5 bases and the J segment 3 bases; nucleotides outside the gene matches: 7. The CDR3 region is CASSSLAGDYTGELFF. The CDR3 coding sequence is TGTGCCAGCAGTTCGCTAGCGGGGGATTACACCGGGGAGCTGTTTTTT.

V and J are TRBV7-3 and TRBJ2-3; D is undetermined. This CDR3 has 15 residues. The germline V gene has CDR1 SGHTA and CDR2 FQGTGA. V shed 2 bases and J shed 1 base, with 10 bases lying between them. The chain's CDR3 is CASSLGFDGTDTQYF. The CDR3 DNA sequence: TGTGCCAGCAGCTTAGGGTTCGACGGCACAGATACGCAGTATTTT.

The chain recombines TRBV5-1 with TRBJ1-1; perhaps TRBD1 as D (5 bases). Germline V gene data show CDR1 as SGHRS and CDR2 as YFSETQ. Trimming pared 4 bases from V and 5 bases from J, leaving 18 bases between. This CDR3 contains 15 residues. CDR3 region: CASSPYRQRGTEAFF. As DNA, the CDR3 is TGCGCCAGCAGCCCGTACAGACAGCGGGGGACTGAAGCTTTCTTT.

The genes are TRBV9 and TRBJ1-6; D is perhaps TRBD1 (5 bases). This CDR3 is 15 amino acids long. V lost 4 bases and J lost 10, with 18 bases in between. Germline V gives CDR1 SGDLS, CDR2 YYNGEE. CDR3 protein: CASSSGGGIASPLHF. The CDR3 DNA follows: TGTGCCAGCAGCTCCGGGGGGGGAATCGCCTCACCCCTCCACTTT.

This chain uses TRBV2 with TRBJ1-1; D is ambiguous. The CDR3 length is 12 residues. The germline V and J ends were trimmed by 5 bases and 5 bases, with 9 bases remaining between them. Germline lookup yields CDR1 SNHLY and CDR2 FYNNEI. The CDR3 DNA reads as TGTGCCAGCAGTCGATGGGCAACTGAAGCTTTCTTT. This codes for CASSRWATEAFF.

CDR3: CASSLGETGELFF. For the CDR3, the DNA is TGTGCCAGCAGCTTAGGTGAAACCGGGGAGCTGTTTTTT. J is TRBJ2-2 and V is TRBV7-9; D uncertain. CDR1 is SEHNR and CDR2 is FQNEAQ in the germline V gene (reference sequence). This CDR3 has 13 amino acids. Trimming took 1 base from V and 5 from J, leaving 5 bases between them.

The chain carries TRBV5-1 and TRBJ2-7, with D perhaps matching TRBD2 (5 bases). The V and J ends lost 4 bases and 2 bases respectively, with 16 bases between them. The germline V gene has CDR1 SGHRS and CDR2 YFSETQ. The CDR3 spans 15 residues. CDR3 region: CASSPSWGAPYEQYF. CDR3 nucleotide sequence: TGCGCCAGCAGCCCGTCGTGGGGAGCCCCCTACGAGCAGTACTTC.

This clone came up a few times. The chain is built from TRBV20-1 and TRBJ2-5; 11 bases are shared with TRBD2. CDR3 length: 16 amino acids. Germline V CDR1 and CDR2: DFQATT, SNEGSKA (reference sequence). With V trimmed by 3 bases and J by 3 bases, 9 bases remained unmatched. The CDR3 sequence is CSASRLAGNHKETQYF. The CDR3 region has the DNA TGCAGTGCTAGTCGACTAGCGGGGAACCACAAAGAGACCCAGTACTTC.

J is TRBJ1-2 and V is TRBV9, with a weak D call TRBD1 (6 bases). This CDR3 is 16 amino acids long. V was cut by 2 bases and J by 2 bases, with 16 bases left in between. Germline V lookup: CDR1 SGDLS, CDR2 YYNGEE. The CDR3 DNA sequence: TGTGCCAGCAGCGTCCCCAGCGGGGGCGGGAACTATGGCTACACCTTC. Translation gives CASSVPSGGGNYGYTF.

The CDR3 nucleotides are TGTGCCAGCAGCGTAGCGGGGGGTTCAAGCTCCTACAATGAGCAGTTCTTC. Protein: CASSVAGGSSSYNEQFF. This chain connects TRBV28 to TRBJ2-1, with 10 positions matching TRBD2. The V gene end was trimmed by 6 bases and the J gene end by 0 bases; junction bases not matched to a gene: 8. Germline values: CDR1 MDHEN, CDR2 SYDVKM. The CDR3 contains 17 residues.

CDR3 DNA sequence: TGTGCCAGCAGTGCGCTTAGCAATCAGCCCCAGCATTTT. Protein: CASSALSNQPQHF. The chain uses TRBV27 and TRBJ1-5; D not resolved. Germline V gives CDR1 MNHEY, CDR2 SMNVEV (reference sequence). The V end was cut by 5 bases, the J end by 0 bases, with 5 bases between. The CDR3 runs to 13 residues.

This clone turned up a few times. The chain has TRBV7-3 and TRBJ2-7; D not certain. V was trimmed by 6 bases and J by 6 bases, leaving 12 bases between them. The CDR3 consists of 12 residues. The V gene's germline CDR1 is SGHTA and CDR2 FQGTGA. The CDR3 spells CASRPSVREQYF. In DNA, the CDR3 is TGTGCCAGCAGACCTTCAGTCCGCGAGCAGTACTTC. Looking up the rest from reference TRBV7-3 and TRBJ2-7 gives the full variable domain: GAGVSQTPSNKVTEKGKYVELRCDPISGHTALYWYRQSLGQGPEFLIYFQGTGAADDSGLPNDRFFAVRPEGSVSTLKIQRTERGDSAVYLCASRPSVREQYFGPGTRLTVT.

The chain has TRBV12-3 or TRBV12-4 and TRBJ1-2; tentative D call: TRBD1 (6 bases). Trimming left V 6 bases short and J 4 bases short, with 12 bases between. There are 13 residues in the CDR3. In DNA form, the CDR3 reads TGTGCCAGCAGCCGGGGGGGGCTCTATGGCTACACCTTC. Encoded protein: CASSRGGLYGYTF.

This chain links TRBV29-1 with TRBJ2-2, with D maybe TRBD2 (6 bases). This CDR3 is built from 14 residues. Per germline, CDR1 SQVTM and CDR2 ANQGSEA. Trimming cost V 3 bases and J 4 bases, with 12 bases left between them. CDR3 sequence reads: CSVEATGGTGELFF. DNA for the CDR3: TGCAGCGTTGAGGCAACCGGGGGCACCGGGGAGCTGTTTTTT.

The chain joins TRBV7-9 to TRBJ1-4; no definite D call. This CDR3 comprises 16 residues. The ends were cut back, 1 base at V and 5 bases at J, with 14 bases in the middle. The V gene's germline CDR1 is SEHNR and CDR2 FQNEAQ (reference sequence). The CDR3 DNA reads as TGTGCCAGCAGCTTAGGTGGTTCGGGAAAGAATGAAAAACTGTTTTTT. Its translation is CASSLGGSGKNEKLFF. Variable domain in full (rest from reference TRBV7-9 and TRBJ1-4): DTGVSQNPRHKITKRGQNVTFRCDPISEHNRLYWYRQTLGQGPEFLTYFQNEAQLEKSRLLSDRFSAERPKGSFSTLEIQRTEQGDSAMYLCASSLGGSGKNEKLFFGSGTQLSVL.

This chain's CDR3 is CASRSGADGELFF. The CDR3 DNA sequence: TGTGCCAGCAGATCAGGGGCGGACGGGGAGCTGTTTTTT. The chain carries TRBV27 and TRBJ2-2, with D perhaps matching TRBD1 (6 bases). CDR3 length equals 13 residues. Germline CDR1 is MNHEY and CDR2 is SMNVEV (reference sequence). V was cut by 6 bases and J by 7 bases, with 12 bases left in between.

V and J are TRBV7-2 and TRBJ1-5; D may be TRBD1 (5 bases). This CDR3 contains 15 residues. From germline, CDR1 is SGHTA and CDR2 FQGNSA. Trimming shortened V by 5 bases and J by 3 bases, and 14 bases separated the two germline ends. DNA for the CDR3: TGTGCCAGCAGCCCAAATCGGGGCCACAATCAGCCCCAGCATTTT. Protein: CASSPNRGHNQPQHF.